This TCR beta chain was recovered during a study of T cells after somatic rescue of genetic block. Sequenced by immunoSEQ multiplex PCR; TCRdb stores in-frame clones only, minus some. The profile shows 95,000 to 120,000 clones, 85% to 95% of them singletons. This TCR came from a woman aged 18-29 years. Sequencing was carried out using peripheral blood mononuclear cells (PBMCs).

CDR3 residues: CASSQDGGAYEQYF. CDR3 nucleotides: TGCGCCAGCAGCCAAGATGGGGGAGCCTACGAGCAGTACTTC. This chain connects TRBV4-3 to TRBJ2-7; D may correspond to TRBD1 or TRBD2 (5 bases each). This CDR3 region has 14 residues. Trimming pared 0 bases from V and 2 bases from J, leaving 8 bases between. Germline CDR1 LGHNA, CDR2 YSLEER.